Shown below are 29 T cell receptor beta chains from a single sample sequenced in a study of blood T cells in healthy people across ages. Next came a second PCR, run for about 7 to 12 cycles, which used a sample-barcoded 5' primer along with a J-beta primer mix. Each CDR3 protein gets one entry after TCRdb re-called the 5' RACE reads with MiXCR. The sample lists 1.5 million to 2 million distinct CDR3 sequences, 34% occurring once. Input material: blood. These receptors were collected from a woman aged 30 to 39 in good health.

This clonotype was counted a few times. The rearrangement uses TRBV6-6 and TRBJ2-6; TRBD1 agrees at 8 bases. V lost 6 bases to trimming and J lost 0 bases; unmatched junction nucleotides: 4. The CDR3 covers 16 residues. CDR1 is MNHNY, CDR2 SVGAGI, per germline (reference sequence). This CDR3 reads CASRGQEFSGANVLTF. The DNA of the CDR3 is TGTGCCAGCAGGGGACAGGAGTTCTCTGGGGCCAACGTCCTGACTTTC.

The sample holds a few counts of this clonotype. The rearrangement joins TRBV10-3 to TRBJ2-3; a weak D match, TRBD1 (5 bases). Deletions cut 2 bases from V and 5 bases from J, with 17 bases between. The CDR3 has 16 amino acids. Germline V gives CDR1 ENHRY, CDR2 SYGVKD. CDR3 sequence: CAISEQGTLPGDTQYF. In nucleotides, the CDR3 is TGTGCCATCAGTGAGCAGGGTACCCTTCCCGGAGATACGCAGTATTTT.

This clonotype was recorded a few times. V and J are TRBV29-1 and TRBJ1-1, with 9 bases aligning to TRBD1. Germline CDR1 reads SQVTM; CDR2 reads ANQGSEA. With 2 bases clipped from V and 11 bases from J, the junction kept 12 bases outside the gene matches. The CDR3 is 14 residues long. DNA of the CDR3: TGCAGCGTTGAAAAAGGGGTACAGGGGGCGAACGCTTTCTTT. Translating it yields CSVEKGVQGANAFF.

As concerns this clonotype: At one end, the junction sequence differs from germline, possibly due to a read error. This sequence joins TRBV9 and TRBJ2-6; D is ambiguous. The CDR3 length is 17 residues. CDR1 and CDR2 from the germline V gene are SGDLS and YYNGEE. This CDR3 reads CASSAPRQPSGTNVLTF. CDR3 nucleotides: TGTGCCAGCAGCGCACCGCGGCAGCCCTCTGGGACCAACGTCCTGACTTTC.

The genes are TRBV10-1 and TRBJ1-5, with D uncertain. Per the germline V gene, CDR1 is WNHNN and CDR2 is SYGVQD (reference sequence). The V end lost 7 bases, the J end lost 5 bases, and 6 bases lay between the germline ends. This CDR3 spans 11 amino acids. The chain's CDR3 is CASKPHQPQHF. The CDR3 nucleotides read TGCGCCAGCAAACCCCATCAGCCCCAGCATTTT.

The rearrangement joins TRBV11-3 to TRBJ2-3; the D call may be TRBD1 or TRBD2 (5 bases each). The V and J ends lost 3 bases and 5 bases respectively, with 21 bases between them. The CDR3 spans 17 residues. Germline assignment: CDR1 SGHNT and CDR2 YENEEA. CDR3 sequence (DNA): TGTGCCAGCAGCTTGGTAGGAACCGGGACCCCCGGAGATACGCAGTATTTT. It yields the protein CASSLVGTGTPGDTQYF.

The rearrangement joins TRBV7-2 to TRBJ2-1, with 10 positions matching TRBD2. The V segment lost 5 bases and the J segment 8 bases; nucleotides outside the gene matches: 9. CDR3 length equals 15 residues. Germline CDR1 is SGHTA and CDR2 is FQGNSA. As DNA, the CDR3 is TGTGCCAGCAGCCCTGGACTAGCGGTCAGGGATGAGCAGTTCTTC. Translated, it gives CASSPGLAVRDEQFF.

The CDR3 DNA reads as TGTGCCAGCAGCTCAAACCTGGGGCGGGACATTAACACCGGGGAGCTGTTTTTT. Translated, it gives CASSSNLGRDINTGELFF. The chain joins TRBV12-3 or TRBV12-4 to TRBJ2-2; D is possibly TRBD1 or TRBD2 (6 bases each). The CDR3 runs 18 residues. Trimming shortened V by 6 bases and J by 2 bases, and 22 bases separated the two germline ends.

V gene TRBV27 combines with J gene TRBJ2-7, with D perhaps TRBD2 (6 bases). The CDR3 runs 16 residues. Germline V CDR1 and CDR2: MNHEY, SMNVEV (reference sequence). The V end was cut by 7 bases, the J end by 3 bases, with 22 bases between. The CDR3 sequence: CASIPYGRTTHYEQYF. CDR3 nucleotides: TGTGCCAGCATTCCATACGGGAGAACTACACACTACGAGCAGTACTTC.

The CDR3 here is CASSLGGQVVDEQFF. The CDR3 nucleotides read TGTGCCAGCAGCCTAGGAGGACAGGTGGTGGATGAGCAGTTCTTC. The J gene is TRBJ2-1, the V gene TRBV2; 7 bases line up with TRBD1. There are 15 residues in the CDR3. Trimming at V came to 6 bases and at J to 8 bases, leaving 13 bases not matched to a gene. CDR1 is SNHLY, CDR2 FYNNEI, per germline.

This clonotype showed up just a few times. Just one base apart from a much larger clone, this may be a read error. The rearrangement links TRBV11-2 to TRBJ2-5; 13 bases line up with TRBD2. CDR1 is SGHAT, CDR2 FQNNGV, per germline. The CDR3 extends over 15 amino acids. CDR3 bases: TGTGCCAGCAACTTAGGGACTAGCGGGAAAGAGACCCAGTACTTC. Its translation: CASNLGTSGKETQYF.

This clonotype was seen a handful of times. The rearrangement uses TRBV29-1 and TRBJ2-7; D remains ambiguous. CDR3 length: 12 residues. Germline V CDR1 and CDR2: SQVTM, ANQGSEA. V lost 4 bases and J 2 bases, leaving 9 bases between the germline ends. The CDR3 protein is CSVGVTTYEQYF. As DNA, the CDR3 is TGCAGCGTTGGAGTAACCACCTACGAGCAGTACTTC.

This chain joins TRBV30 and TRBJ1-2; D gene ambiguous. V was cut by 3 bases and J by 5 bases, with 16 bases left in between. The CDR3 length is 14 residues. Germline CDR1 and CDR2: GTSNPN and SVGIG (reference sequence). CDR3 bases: TGTGCCTGGAGCGCTGGCACCGCGGGATATGGCTACACCTTC. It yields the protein CAWSAGTAGYGYTF. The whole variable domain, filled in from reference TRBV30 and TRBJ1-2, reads SQTIHQWPATLVQPVGSPLSLECTVEGTSNPNLYWYRQAAGRGLQLLFYSVGIGQISSEVPQNLSASRPQDRQFILSSKKLLLSDSGFYLCAWSAGTAGYGYTFGSGTRLTVV.

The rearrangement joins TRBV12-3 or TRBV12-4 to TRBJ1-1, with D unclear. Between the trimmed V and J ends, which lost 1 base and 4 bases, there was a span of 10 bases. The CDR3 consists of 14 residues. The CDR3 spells CASSLGNGPTEAFF. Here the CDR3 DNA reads TGTGCCAGCAGTTTAGGGAACGGACCCACTGAAGCTTTCTTT.

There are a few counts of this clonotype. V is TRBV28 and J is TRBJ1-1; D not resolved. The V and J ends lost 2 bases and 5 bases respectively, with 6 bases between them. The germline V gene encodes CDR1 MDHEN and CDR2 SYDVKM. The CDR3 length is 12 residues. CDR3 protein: CASSLAQTEAFF. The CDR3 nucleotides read TGTGCCAGCAGTTTAGCACAGACTGAAGCTTTCTTT. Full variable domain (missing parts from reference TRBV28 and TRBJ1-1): DVKVTQSSRYLVKRTGEKVFLECVQDMDHENMFWYRQDPGLGLRLIYFSYDVKMKEKGDIPEGYSVSREKKERFSLILESASTNQTSMYLCASSLAQTEAFFGQGTRLTVV.

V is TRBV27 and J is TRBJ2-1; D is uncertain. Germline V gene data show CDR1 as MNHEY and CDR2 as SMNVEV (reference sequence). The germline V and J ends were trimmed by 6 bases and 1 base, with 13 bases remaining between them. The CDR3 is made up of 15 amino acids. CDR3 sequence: CASSLLDGSYNEQFF. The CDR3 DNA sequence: TGTGCCAGCAGCCTTCTGGACGGATCCTACAATGAGCAGTTCTTC.

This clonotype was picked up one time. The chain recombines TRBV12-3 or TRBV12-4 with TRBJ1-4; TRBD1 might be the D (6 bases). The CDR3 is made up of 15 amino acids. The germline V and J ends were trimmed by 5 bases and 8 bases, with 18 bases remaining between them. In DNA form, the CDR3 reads TGTGCCAGCAGTCAGAGGGGGGGCATTCGAGAAAAACTGTTTTTT. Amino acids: CASSQRGGIREKLFF.

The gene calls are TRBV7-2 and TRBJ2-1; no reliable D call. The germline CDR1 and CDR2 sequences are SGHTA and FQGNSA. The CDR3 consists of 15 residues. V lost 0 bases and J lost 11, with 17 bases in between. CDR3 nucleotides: TGTGCCAGCAGCTTAGCTCTAAACTACCAAGAAAAGCAGTTCTTC. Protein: CASSLALNYQEKQFF. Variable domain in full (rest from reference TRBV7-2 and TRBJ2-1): GAGVSQSPSNKVTEKGKDVELRCDPISGHTALYWYRQSLGQGLEFLIYFQGNSAPDKSGLPSDRFSAERTGGSVSTLTIQRTQQEDSAVYLCASSLALNYQEKQFFGPGTRLTVL.

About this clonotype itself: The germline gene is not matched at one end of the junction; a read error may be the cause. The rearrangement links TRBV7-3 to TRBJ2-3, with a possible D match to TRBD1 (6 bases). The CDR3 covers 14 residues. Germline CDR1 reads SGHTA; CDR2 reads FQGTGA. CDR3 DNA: TGTGCCAGCAGCTTAACGTCCGCGACAGGTACGCAGTATTTT. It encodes CASSLTSATGTQYF.

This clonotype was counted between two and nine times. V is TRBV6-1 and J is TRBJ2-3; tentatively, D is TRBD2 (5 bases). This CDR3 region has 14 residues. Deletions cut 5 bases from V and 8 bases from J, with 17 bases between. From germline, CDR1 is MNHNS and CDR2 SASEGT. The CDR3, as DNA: TGTGCCAGCAGTTCGGGCCTACCAAGCGGTACGCAGTATTTT. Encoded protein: CASSSGLPSGTQYF.

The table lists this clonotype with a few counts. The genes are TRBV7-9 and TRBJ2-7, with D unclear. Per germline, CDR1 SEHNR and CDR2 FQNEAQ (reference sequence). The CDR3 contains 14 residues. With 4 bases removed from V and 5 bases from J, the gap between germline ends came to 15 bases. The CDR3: CASSSSDGVHEQYF. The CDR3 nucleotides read TGTGCCAGCAGCTCCTCCGACGGCGTCCACGAGCAGTACTTC.

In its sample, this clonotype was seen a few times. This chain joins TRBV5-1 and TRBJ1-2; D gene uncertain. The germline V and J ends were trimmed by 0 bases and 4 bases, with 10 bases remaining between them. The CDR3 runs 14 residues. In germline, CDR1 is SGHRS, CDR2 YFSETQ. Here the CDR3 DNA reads TGCGCCAGCAGCTTGGATTTGGGAGCCTATGGCTACACCTTC. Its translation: CASSLDLGAYGYTF.

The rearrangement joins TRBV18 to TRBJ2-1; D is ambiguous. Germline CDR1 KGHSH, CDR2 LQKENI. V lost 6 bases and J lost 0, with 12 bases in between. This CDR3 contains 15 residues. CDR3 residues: CASSGDLDSYNEQFF. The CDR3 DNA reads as TGTGCCAGCTCGGGTGACTTGGACTCCTACAATGAGCAGTTCTTC.

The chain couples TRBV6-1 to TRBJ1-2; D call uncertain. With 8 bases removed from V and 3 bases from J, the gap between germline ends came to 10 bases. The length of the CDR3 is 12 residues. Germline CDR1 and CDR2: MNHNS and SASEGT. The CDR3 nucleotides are TGTGCCAGCTTCGAGACCGACTATGGCTACACCTTC. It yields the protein CASFETDYGYTF.

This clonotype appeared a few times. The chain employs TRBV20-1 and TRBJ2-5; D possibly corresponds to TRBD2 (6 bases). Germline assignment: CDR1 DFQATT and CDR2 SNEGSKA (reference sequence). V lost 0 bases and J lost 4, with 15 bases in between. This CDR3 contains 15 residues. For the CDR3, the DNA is TGCAGTGCTAGAGAATCCGGGAGAAGGGCAGAGACCCAGTACTTC. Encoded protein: CSARESGRRAETQYF.

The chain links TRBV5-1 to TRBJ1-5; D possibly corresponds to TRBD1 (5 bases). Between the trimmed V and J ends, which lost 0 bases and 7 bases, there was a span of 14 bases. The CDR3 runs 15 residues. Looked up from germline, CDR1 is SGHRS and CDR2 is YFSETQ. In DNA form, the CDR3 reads TGCGCCAGCAGCTTGGAGGGCAGGGTCGGCCAGCCCCAGCATTTT. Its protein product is CASSLEGRVGQPQHF.

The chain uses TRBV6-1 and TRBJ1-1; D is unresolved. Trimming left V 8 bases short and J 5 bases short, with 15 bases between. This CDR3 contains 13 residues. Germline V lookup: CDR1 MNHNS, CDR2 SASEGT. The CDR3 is CASLWRPNTEAFF. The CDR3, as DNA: TGTGCCAGCCTTTGGAGACCTAATACTGAAGCTTTCTTT.

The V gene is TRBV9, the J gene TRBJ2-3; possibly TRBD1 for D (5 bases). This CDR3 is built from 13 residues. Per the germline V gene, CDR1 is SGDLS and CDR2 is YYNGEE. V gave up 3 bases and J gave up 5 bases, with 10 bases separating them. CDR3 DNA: TGTGCCAGCAGCGGGCATAGGGGAGATACGCAGTATTTT. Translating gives CASSGHRGDTQYF.

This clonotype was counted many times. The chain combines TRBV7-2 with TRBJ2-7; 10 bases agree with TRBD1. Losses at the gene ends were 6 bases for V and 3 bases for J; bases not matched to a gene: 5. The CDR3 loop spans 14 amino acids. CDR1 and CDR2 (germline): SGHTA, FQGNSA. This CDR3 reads CASSSGTGVYEQYF. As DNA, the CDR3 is TGTGCCAGCAGTTCCGGGACAGGGGTCTACGAGCAGTACTTC.